A single sample gave rise to the 17 T cell receptor beta chains below, sequenced in a study of CD8 T cells in ankylosing spondylitis (dated by TCRdb to between 2016 and 2019). Library preparation employed 5' RACE. The run used an Illumina HiSeq 2500. Clones were called with MiXCR by TCRdb after fastp trimmed the public reads at Q25, and only in-frame beta chains were retained. A single entry per CDR3 protein holds the most common genes and DNA from its merged rows. The table for this sample lists 300,000 to 350,000 distinct CDR3 sequences; roughly 14% of them were counted only once. In total, the top ten clones hold 0.85% to 1.4% of the sample. The sequenced sample consisted of blood, either unsorted or a sorted T cell fraction (not recorded which). The receptors here all came from a male donor with ankylosing spondylitis or in good health (not recorded which).

This clonotype was recorded many times. This sequence joins TRBV5-1 and TRBJ1-2; TRBD1 is a possible D gene (5 bases). Looked up from germline, CDR1 is SGHRS and CDR2 is YFSETQ. This CDR3 is built from 14 residues. With 4 bases removed from V and 1 base from J, the gap between germline ends came to 11 bases. The CDR3, as DNA: TGCGCCAGCAGCATAAGGGGCCTTAACTATGGCTACACCTTC. Encoded protein: CASSIRGLNYGYTF.

This clonotype was picked up a small number of times. CDR3 region: CASSEERRSYEQYF. CDR3 bases: TGTGCCAGCAGTGAAGAGAGGCGGTCCTACGAGCAGTACTTC. This chain connects TRBV2 to TRBJ2-7; D remains ambiguous. V lost 1 base to trimming and J lost 1 base, with 8 bases between them. The CDR3 sequence is 14 residues long. From germline, CDR1 is SNHLY and CDR2 FYNNEI.

The rearrangement joins TRBV3-1 to TRBJ2-5; no clear D. V was clipped by 1 base and J by 5 bases, with 8 bases between them. The CDR3 runs 13 residues. The germline CDR1 and CDR2 sequences are LGHDT and YNNKEL (reference sequence). The CDR3 DNA sequence: TGTGCCAGCAGCCAAGGGATGAGGGAGACCCAGTACTTC. Residues: CASSQGMRETQYF.

V gene TRBV9 combines with J gene TRBJ1-2, with TRBD1 matching 7 bases. The V gene's germline CDR1 is SGDLS and CDR2 YYNGEE. V gave up 4 bases and J gave up 5 bases; unmatched junction bases: 8. This CDR3 is built from 14 residues. CDR3 residues: CASSPPGGGYGYTF. In nucleotides, the CDR3 is TGTGCCAGCAGCCCACCAGGGGGAGGTTATGGCTACACCTTC.

The CDR3 protein is CASRAVRTGLLDTQYF. CDR3 sequence (DNA): TGTGCCAGCAGGGCCGTAAGGACAGGGCTACTGGATACGCAGTATTTT. The genes are TRBV12-3 or TRBV12-4 and TRBJ2-3; 8 positions match TRBD1. CDR3 length: 16 amino acids. V lost 6 bases and J lost 6; bases outside the gene matches: 14.

The CDR3 bases are TGCAGTGCTGGGGGAGGGTGGGAGGATACGCAGTATTTT. Its protein product is CSAGGGWEDTQYF. The gene calls are TRBV20-1 and TRBJ2-3; 7 bases align to TRBD2. The J segment lost 6 bases and the V segment lost 5 bases, leaving 8 bases of the junction unmatched. Looked up from germline, CDR1 is DFQATT and CDR2 is SNEGSKA (reference sequence). CDR3 length: 13 amino acids.

The rearrangement uses TRBV6-1 and TRBJ1-5; D gene unclear. The CDR3 runs 13 residues. Trimming took off 6 bases at V and 2 bases at J, with 8 bases between the two ends. The germline CDR1 and CDR2 sequences are MNHNS and SASEGT. DNA of the CDR3: TGTGCCAGCAGAAGTAGGGGCAATCAGCCCCAGCATTTT. Protein: CASRSRGNQPQHF.

This rearrangement joins TRBV7-9 to TRBJ1-2; 10 bases match TRBD1. CDR1 SEHNR and CDR2 FQNEAQ come from the germline V gene (reference sequence). J was trimmed by 4 bases and V by 5 bases; bases with no gene match: 7. The CDR3 is 15 amino acids. The CDR3 nucleotides are TGTGCCAGCAGCCAGGGTGACAGGGGGCCCTATGGCTACACCTTC. Translated: CASSQGDRGPYGYTF.

The V call is TRBV5-1, the J call TRBJ2-7; D may match TRBD1 or TRBD2 (6 bases each). This CDR3 comprises 13 residues. The germline V gene has CDR1 SGHRS and CDR2 YFSETQ. Trimming pared 3 bases from V and 5 bases from J, leaving 12 bases between. CDR3 loop: CASSSVGGNEQYF. In DNA form, the CDR3 reads TGCGCCAGCAGCTCGGTGGGGGGCAACGAGCAGTACTTC. Combining the CDR3 with reference TRBV5-1 and TRBJ2-7 gives the whole variable domain KAGVTQTPRYLIKTRGQQVTLSCSPISGHRSVSWYQQTPGQGLQFLFEYFSETQRNKGNFPGRFSGRQFSNSRSEMNVSTLELGDSALYLCASSSVGGNEQYFGPGTRLTVT.

This clonotype turned up a few times. V is TRBV11-2 and J is TRBJ2-7, with a weak D call TRBD2 (6 bases). The CDR3 has 15 residues. Looked up from germline, CDR1 is SGHAT and CDR2 is FQNNGV. The V gene lost 0 bases and the J gene lost 7 bases, with 16 bases spanning the gap. CDR3 sequence (DNA): TGTGCCAGCAGCTTAGATCCAGCGGGCCACGGGGAGCAGTACTTC. Translation gives CASSLDPAGHGEQYF.

This clonotype was counted a few times. V and J are TRBV12-5 and TRBJ2-3, with D unclear. Trimming cost V 6 bases and J 4 bases, with 14 bases left between them. Germline lookup yields CDR1 LGHNT and CDR2 FRNRAP. The CDR3 loop spans 14 amino acids. This CDR3 reads CASGHSNSPDTQYF. Here the CDR3 DNA reads TGTGCTAGTGGACACTCGAATAGTCCAGATACGCAGTATTTT.

This clonotype was seen only a few times. The chain joins TRBV5-1 to TRBJ2-7; a possible D gene is TRBD1 (6 bases). The ends were cut back, 3 bases at V and 10 bases at J, with 14 bases in the middle. The CDR3 consists of 12 residues. The germline V gene has CDR1 SGHRS and CDR2 YFSETQ. The CDR3 DNA is TGCGCCAGCAGCTCAGGGGACGGTCCACAGTACTTC. It encodes CASSSGDGPQYF. Full variable domain (remainder filled in from reference TRBV5-1 and TRBJ2-7): KAGVTQTPRYLIKTRGQQVTLSCSPISGHRSVSWYQQTPGQGLQFLFEYFSETQRNKGNFPGRFSGRQFSNSRSEMNVSTLELGDSALYLCASSSGDGPQYFGPGTRLTVT.

This clonotype was seen more than once but under ten times. V gene TRBV20-1 combines with J gene TRBJ2-7; 12 positions agree with TRBD2. The CDR3 runs 13 residues. From germline, CDR1 is DFQATT and CDR2 SNEGSKA (reference sequence). V was pared by 6 bases and J by 5 bases, with 5 bases of the junction left unmatched. The chain's CDR3 is CSAPGLAGNEQYF. The CDR3 region has the DNA TGCAGTGCCCCAGGACTAGCGGGGAACGAGCAGTACTTC.

V is TRBV20-1 and J is TRBJ1-5; possible D gene TRBD1, 5 bases. Germline loops: CDR1 DFQATT, CDR2 SNEGSKA (reference sequence). The CDR3 is 14 amino acids. Trimming stripped 0 bases from V and 5 bases from J, with 11 bases between. The CDR3 loop is CSARDMRGDQPQHF. The CDR3 DNA sequence: TGCAGTGCTAGAGATATGAGGGGCGATCAGCCCCAGCATTTT.

This clonotype was seen a few times. This chain uses TRBV2 with TRBJ2-1; no firm D call. This CDR3 has 11 amino acids. CDR1 and CDR2 from the germline V gene are SNHLY and FYNNEI. The germline V and J ends were trimmed by 8 bases and 4 bases, with 6 bases remaining between them. CDR3: CASAIYNEQFF. The CDR3 nucleotides are TGTGCCAGCGCCATTTACAATGAGCAGTTCTTC.

The J gene is TRBJ1-2, the V gene TRBV5-1, with TRBD1 matching over 9 bases. V trimming: 4 bases; J trimming: 4 bases; junction bases outside the gene matches: 5. The germline V gene encodes CDR1 SGHRS and CDR2 YFSETQ. This CDR3 contains 14 residues. CDR3 bases: TGCGCCAGCAGCCAAGAGGGACAGGGCTATGGCTACACCTTC. It yields the protein CASSQEGQGYGYTF. Supplemented by reference TRBV5-1 and TRBJ1-2, the full variable domain reads KAGVTQTPRYLIKTRGQQVTLSCSPISGHRSVSWYQQTPGQGLQFLFEYFSETQRNKGNFPGRFSGRQFSNSRSEMNVSTLELGDSALYLCASSQEGQGYGYTFGSGTRLTVV.

This chain connects TRBV20-1 to TRBJ2-3, with 8 bases identical to TRBD2. Unmatched junction bases numbered 0, after V lost 1 base and J lost 3 bases. The CDR3 runs 13 residues. In germline, CDR1 is DFQATT, CDR2 SNEGSKA (reference sequence). The CDR3 region is CSARVAGTDTQYF. The CDR3 DNA reads as TGCAGTGCTAGAGTAGCGGGGACAGATACGCAGTATTTT.